Following are 14 T cell receptor beta chains from one sample sequenced in a study of shared clonotypes between healthy human individuals. TCRdb's table, derived via immunoSEQ multiplex PCR, lists solely in-frame clones and lacks some. The table has some 2,500,000 clones, around 90% seen once. The sequencing input was naive CD4+ T cells from PBMCs. The subset denotes: CD45RA+ positively selected. The receptor source for this set is a man aged 18 to 30 in good health. Some clones in this sample may be carry-over from other donors' samples.

V and J are TRBV5-1 and TRBJ2-2; D is possibly TRBD1 (6 bases). Germline assignment: CDR1 SGHRS and CDR2 YFSETQ. Trimming cost V 2 bases and J 2 bases, with 13 bases left between them. The CDR3 consists of 16 residues. The CDR3 spells CASSFTGFPNTGELFF. In nucleotides, the CDR3 is TGCGCCAGCAGCTTTACAGGGTTCCCTAACACCGGGGAGCTGTTTTTT.

About this clone: Other DNA variants within this sample encode the same CDR3. The CDR3 spells CASSLQGAETQYF. As DNA, the CDR3 is TGCGCCAGCAGCCTACAGGGGGCCGAGACCCAGTACTTC. V is TRBV5-1 and J is TRBJ2-5; 9 positions agree with TRBD1. Germline CDR1 reads SGHRS; CDR2 reads YFSETQ. Losses at the gene ends were 4 bases for V and 5 bases for J; bases not matched to a gene: 3. The CDR3 is made up of 13 amino acids. Full variable domain (rest looked up from reference TRBV5-1 and TRBJ2-5): KAGVTQTPRYLIKTRGQQVTLSCSPISGHRSVSWYQQTPGQGLQFLFEYFSETQRNKGNFPGRFSGRQFSNSRSEMNVSTLELGDSALYLCASSLQGAETQYFGPGTRLLVL.

This clone appeared a few times. The chain carries TRBV4-1 and TRBJ2-5; tentatively, D is TRBD1 or TRBD2 (5 bases each). Germline V gives CDR1 MGHRA, CDR2 YSYEKL. The CDR3 is 12 residues long. V gave up 6 bases and J gave up 4 bases, with 9 bases separating them. The CDR3: CASSWDGETQYF. DNA of the CDR3: TGCGCCAGCAGTTGGGACGGAGAGACCCAGTACTTC.

A few counts support this clone. The V and J genes are TRBV2 and TRBJ1-5, with a tentative D call TRBD1 (6 bases). Between the trimmed V and J ends, which lost 7 bases and 7 bases, there was a span of 11 bases. Germline V gene lookup returns CDR1 SNHLY and CDR2 FYNNEI. This CDR3 comprises 12 residues. In DNA form, the CDR3 reads TGTGCCAGCACGCAGGGGCAACAGCCCCAGCATTTT. It translates to CASTQGQQPQHF.

This clone has only a few counts. The gene calls are TRBV2 and TRBJ2-1; TRBD2 matches at 12 bases. Germline CDR1 reads SNHLY; CDR2 reads FYNNEI. Germline trimming cut 0 bases from V and 6 bases from J; bases unmatched to any gene: 3. This CDR3 has 16 amino acids. DNA for the CDR3: TGTGCCAGCAGTGAAGCCCGACTAGCGGGAGTCAATGAGCAGTTCTTC. It translates to CASSEARLAGVNEQFF.

The gene calls are TRBV5-4 and TRBJ2-3, with D perhaps matching TRBD2 (7 bases). The ends were cut back, 4 bases at V and 0 bases at J, with 15 bases in the middle. The V gene's germline CDR1 is SGHNT and CDR2 YYREEE (reference sequence). The CDR3 has 16 amino acids. The CDR3 is CASSPRGGPSTDTQYF. The CDR3 DNA reads as TGTGCCAGCAGCCCCAGGGGAGGGCCGAGCACAGATACGCAGTATTTT. Filled out from reference TRBV5-4 and TRBJ2-3, the complete variable domain reads ETGVTQSPTHLIKTRGQQVTLRCSSQSGHNTVSWYQQALGQGPQFIFQYYREEENGRGNFPPRFSGLQFPNYSSELNVNALELDDSALYLCASSPRGGPSTDTQYFGPGTRLTVL.

Notes on this clone: The same CDR3 is also encoded by other DNA sequences in this sample. The rearrangement links TRBV29-1 to TRBJ1-5; no clear D. The CDR3 is 12 amino acids. Germline V CDR1 and CDR2: SQVTM, ANQGSEA. V shed 4 bases and J shed 4 bases, with 8 bases lying between them. The DNA of the CDR3 is TGCAGCGTTGGGGCCGAGAATCAGCCCCAGCATTTT. Residues: CSVGAENQPQHF.

The count of this clone is one. The chain carries TRBV4-1 and TRBJ1-3; possibly TRBD1 for D (6 bases). Trimming shortened V by 2 bases and J by 0 bases, and 11 bases separated the two germline ends. The CDR3 extends over 16 amino acids. Germline CDR1 MGHRA, CDR2 YSYEKL. The CDR3 nucleotides read TGCGCCAGCAGCCAACCTACAGGGCTCTCTGGAAACACCATATATTTT. Translated: CASSQPTGLSGNTIYF.

The rearrangement joins TRBV18 to TRBJ2-3, with D perhaps given as TRBD1 or TRBD2 (5 bases each). The CDR3 runs to 16 residues. Trimming removed 3 bases at V and 0 bases at J, with 13 bases between. CDR1 is KGHSH, CDR2 LQKENI, per germline. CDR3 sequence: CASSPVGPSSTDTQYF. CDR3 sequence (DNA): TGTGCCAGCTCACCGGTGGGACCATCTAGCACAGATACGCAGTATTTT.

The rearrangement links TRBV28 to TRBJ1-1; D is unclear. V was cut by 11 bases and J by 1 base, with 11 bases left in between. CDR1 and CDR2 from the germline V gene are MDHEN and SYDVKM. The CDR3 consists of 12 residues. Here the CDR3 reads CASMVRNTEAFF. DNA for the CDR3: TGTGCCTCGATGGTTAGGAACACTGAAGCTTTCTTT. Full variable domain (missing parts from reference TRBV28 and TRBJ1-1): DVKVTQSSRYLVKRTGEKVFLECVQDMDHENMFWYRQDPGLGLRLIYFSYDVKMKEKGDIPEGYSVSREKKERFSLILESASTNQTSMYLCASMVRNTEAFFGQGTRLTVV.

The V and J genes are TRBV7-2 and TRBJ2-7, with 8 bases aligning to TRBD1. CDR3 length: 15 amino acids. V shed 3 bases, J shed 5 bases, and the junction held 9 bases outside the gene matches. The germline V gene encodes CDR1 SGHTA and CDR2 FQGNSA. The CDR3 DNA follows: TGTGCCAGCAGCTTTTCGAGAGGGACAGGAGACGAGCAGTACTTC. This encodes CASSFSRGTGDEQYF.

The chain recombines TRBV6-1 with TRBJ2-3; 9 nucleotides match TRBD2. The germline CDR1 and CDR2 sequences are MNHNS and SASEGT. The CDR3 length is 15 residues. V was pared by 6 bases and J by 2 bases, with 6 bases of the junction left unmatched. DNA of the CDR3: TGTGCCAGCAGCCAGCGGGAGGCAGACACAGATACGCAGTATTTT. Translating it yields CASSQREADTDTQYF.

This chain links TRBV28 with TRBJ2-6; perhaps TRBD1 as D (5 bases). V lost 6 bases to trimming and J lost 3 bases, with 12 bases between them. Germline assignment: CDR1 MDHEN and CDR2 SYDVKM. The CDR3 runs to 15 residues. The CDR3 reads CASRAGSLGANVLTF. DNA of the CDR3: TGTGCCAGCAGGGCAGGGTCACTTGGGGCCAACGTCCTGACTTTC. Full variable domain (outside the CDR3, taken from reference TRBV28 and TRBJ2-6): DVKVTQSSRYLVKRTGEKVFLECVQDMDHENMFWYRQDPGLGLRLIYFSYDVKMKEKGDIPEGYSVSREKKERFSLILESASTNQTSMYLCASRAGSLGANVLTFGAGSRLTVL.

The chain joins TRBV7-9 to TRBJ2-5; tentatively, D is TRBD1 (6 bases). V was clipped by 8 bases and J by 5 bases, with 15 bases between them. This CDR3 has 13 amino acids. CDR1 and CDR2 (germline): SEHNR, FQNEAQ (reference sequence). CDR3 loop: CASQNTGSETQYF. CDR3 sequence (DNA): TGTGCCAGCCAAAACACAGGGTCCGAGACCCAGTACTTC.